Following are 2 T cell receptor beta chains from one sample sequenced in a study of T cells in Graves' hyperthyroidism and ophthalmopathy. RNA transcripts served as the template for amplifying TCR beta CDR3 regions. During a first-round RT-PCR of the TCR CDR3, the HTBI primer set was used. MiXCR, run by TCRdb on the multiplex PCR reads, gives a single entry per CDR3 protein. The sample lists 550,000 to 800,000 distinct CDR3 sequences; about a sixth were seen once. Sequences were obtained from blood. The receptors here all came from a man younger than 35 with Graves' hyperthyroidism.

This clonotype was recorded a few times. The V call is TRBV9, the J call TRBJ2-2; D remains unclear. The CDR3 spans 12 residues. Germline CDR1 reads SGDLS; CDR2 reads YYNGEE. The V end lost 3 bases, the J end lost 7 bases, and 7 bases lay between the germline ends. The CDR3 sequence: CASSERIGELFF. The CDR3 DNA sequence: TGTGCCAGCAGCGAACGAATCGGGGAGCTGTTTTTT. The full variable domain, completed using reference TRBV9 and TRBJ2-2, is DSGVTQTPKHLITATGQRVTLRCSPRSGDLSVYWYQQSLDQGLQFLIQYYNGEERAKGNILERFSAQQFPDLHSELNLSSLELGDSALYFCASSERIGELFFGEGSRLTVL.

The V gene is TRBV7-9, the J gene TRBJ2-7; D is ambiguous. The CDR3 consists of 12 residues. Trimming shortened V by 8 bases and J by 2 bases, and 10 bases separated the two germline ends. Germline V lookup: CDR1 SEHNR, CDR2 FQNEAQ (reference sequence). CDR3: CASGSRTYEQYF. The CDR3 coding sequence is TGTGCCAGCGGAAGTCGAACCTACGAGCAGTACTTC.